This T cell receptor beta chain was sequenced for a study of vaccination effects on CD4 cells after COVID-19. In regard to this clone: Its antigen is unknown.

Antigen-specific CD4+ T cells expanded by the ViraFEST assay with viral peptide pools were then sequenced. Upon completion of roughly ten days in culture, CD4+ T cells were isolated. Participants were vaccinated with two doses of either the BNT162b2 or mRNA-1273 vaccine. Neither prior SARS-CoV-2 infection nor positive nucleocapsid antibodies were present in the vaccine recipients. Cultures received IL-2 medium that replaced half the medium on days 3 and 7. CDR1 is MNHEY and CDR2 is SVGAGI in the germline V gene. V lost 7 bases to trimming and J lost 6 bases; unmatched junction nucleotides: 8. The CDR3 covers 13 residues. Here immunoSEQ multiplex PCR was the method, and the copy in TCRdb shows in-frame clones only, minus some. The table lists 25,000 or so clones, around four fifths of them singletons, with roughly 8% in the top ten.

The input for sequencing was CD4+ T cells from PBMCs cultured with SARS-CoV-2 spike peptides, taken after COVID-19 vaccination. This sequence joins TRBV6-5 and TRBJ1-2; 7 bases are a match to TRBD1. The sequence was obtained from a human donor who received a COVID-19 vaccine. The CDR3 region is CASIRDSLNGYTF. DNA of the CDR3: TGTGCCAGCATCCGGGACAGTCTTAATGGCTACACCTTC.